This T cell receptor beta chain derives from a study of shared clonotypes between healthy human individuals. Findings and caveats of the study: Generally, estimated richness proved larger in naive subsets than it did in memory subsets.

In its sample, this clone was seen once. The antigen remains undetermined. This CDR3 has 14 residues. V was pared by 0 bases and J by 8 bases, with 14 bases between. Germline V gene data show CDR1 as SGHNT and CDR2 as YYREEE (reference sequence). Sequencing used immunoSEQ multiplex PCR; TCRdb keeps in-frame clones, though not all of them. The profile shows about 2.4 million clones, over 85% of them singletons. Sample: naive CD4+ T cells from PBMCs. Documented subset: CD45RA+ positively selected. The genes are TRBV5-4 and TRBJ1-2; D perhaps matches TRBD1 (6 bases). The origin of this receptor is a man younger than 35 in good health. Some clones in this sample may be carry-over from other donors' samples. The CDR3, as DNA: TGTGCCAGCAGCTTGGCCGGGGGGGCGAAAGGCTACACCTTC. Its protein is CASSLAGGAKGYTF.